Detailed here is one T cell receptor (beta chain). Trimming took 5 bases from V and 4 from J, leaving 12 bases between them. Germline loops: CDR1 SGHVS, CDR2 FNYEAQ. The CDR3 loop spans 14 amino acids. Measured with immunoSEQ multiplex PCR; TCRdb has only the in-frame clones, and not every one. The table shows approximately 2.4 million clones, with under 97% occurring only once. This sample is part of a study of shared clonotypes between healthy human individuals. The genes are TRBV7-6 and TRBJ2-1; no clear D gene. The sequencing sample was made of naive CD4+ T cells sorted from blood. Subset specified: CD45RA+ positively selected. This TCR derives from a man in his late teens or twenties in good health. The CDR3 reads CASSVQAPYNEQFF. The CDR3, as DNA: TGTGCCAGCAGCGTCCAGGCCCCGTACAATGAGCAGTTCTTC.